Listed below are T cell receptor beta chains from one sample, sequenced in a study of long-term antiretroviral therapy in people with HIV. The table came from immunoSEQ multiplex PCR; TCRdb's copy has only in-frame clones and leaves some out. The sample comprises roughly 38,000 clones, roughly four fifths of which are singletons, and about an eighth rests with the top ten. The sample was unsorted PBMCs, taken 0.3 years after starting antiretroviral therapy. Receptor source: a young man with HIV. Both conserved end residues are part of each CDR3. The D gene is left open where the match is weak. Clone size is stated in some rows and not others, as once, few, many or a class when expanded.

cdr3_nt | cdr3_aa | v_call | clone_size | j_call | d_call
TGTGCCAGTAGAGGGGTAACTGAGGACACCGACTTTAACTATGGCTACACCTTC | CASRGVTEDTDFNYGYTF | TRBV19 | - | TRBJ1-2 | -
TGCGCCAGCGGGCCTGGACAGGGACTTACGTACTTC | CASGPGQGLTYF | TRBV5-1 | - | TRBJ2-7 | TRBD1
TGCGCCAGCAGCCAAATAACAGGGGGCGTGGAGCAGTTCTTC | CASSQITGGVEQFF | TRBV4-3 | - | TRBJ2-1 | TRBD1
TGTGCCAGCAGCGGTCCGGGAGCAAAGCAGTACTTC | CASSGPGAKQYF | TRBV5-6 | - | TRBJ2-7 | -
TGTGCTAGCCTTGGACAGGGGGCCCTCGATTACAATGAGCAGTTCTTC | CASLGQGALDYNEQFF | TRBV12-5 | - | TRBJ2-1 | TRBD1
TGTGCCAGCAACAACCGAAAATTCTGGGACAGGGAGTATGGCTACACCTTC | CASNNRKFWDREYGYTF | TRBV21-1 | - | TRBJ1-2 | -
TGTGCCAGCAGCCCCCCACCGTGGGCTAGCGGAGCCTACGAGCAGTACTTC | CASSPPPWASGAYEQYF | TRBV9 | - | TRBJ2-7 | TRBD2
TGTGCCAGCTCACAGTTGACGGAAAATGGCTACACCTTC | CASSQLTENGYTF | TRBV18 | - | TRBJ1-2 | -
TGCGCCAGCAGTTTCGCCGGGACAAAGAATGAGCAGTTCTTC | CASSFAGTKNEQFF | TRBV23-1 | - | TRBJ2-1 | -
TGTGCCAGCAGCTCGGGGCCAGATACGCAGTATTTT | CASSSGPDTQYF | TRBV13 | - | TRBJ2-3 | -
TGTGCCAGCAGTTACTCCACCGGGGGAATTGGACAAGCTTTCTTT | CASSYSTGGIGQAFF | TRBV6-5 | - | TRBJ1-1 | -
TGTGCCAGCAGCGTAGCGGCTAGCGGATACAATGAGCAGTTCTTC | CASSVAASGYNEQFF | TRBV9 | - | TRBJ2-1 | TRBD2
TGTGCCAGCAGATGGGGGTGGGACTCTGGGGCCAACGTCCTGACTTTC | CASRWGWDSGANVLTF | TRBV28 | few | TRBJ2-6 | -
TGTGCCAGTAGTATAGCGAAGGGGGCGACAGGCTATGGCTACACCTTC | CASSIAKGATGYGYTF | TRBV19 | - | TRBJ1-2 | TRBD1
TGTGCCAGCAGTCCGGGACGAGGATACGAGCAGTACTTC | CASSPGRGYEQYF | TRBV27 | once | TRBJ2-7 | -
TGTGCCAGCAGCCCAGAGGACACTGAAGCTTTCTTT | CASSPEDTEAFF | TRBV7-9 | - | TRBJ1-1 | -
TGTGCCAGCAGCCGTGACAGGGGTGGAGGATCCTATAATTCACCCCTCCACTTT | CASSRDRGGGSYNSPLHF | TRBV14 | - | TRBJ1-6 | TRBD1
TGTGCCAGCAGCAATCCCGGGACAGGGAGATATTGGAAAATACGCAATCAGCCCCAGCATTTT | CASSNPGTGRYWKIRNQPQHF | TRBV21-1 | - | TRBJ1-5 | -
TGTGCCAGCAGCTTGGGGGATCCGGACACTGAAGCTTTCTTT | CASSLGDPDTEAFF | TRBV9 | - | TRBJ1-1 | -
TGTGCCAGCAGCGCCCGGACAGGGGGCTCTTATAGCAATCAGCCCCAGCATTTT | CASSARTGGSYSNQPQHF | TRBV2 | - | TRBJ1-5 | TRBD1
TGTGCCAGCAGCGACGGACGGGGACAGGATCAAAGCTCCTATAATTCACCCCTCCACTTT | CASSDGRGQDQSSYNSPLHF | TRBV7-3 | - | TRBJ1-6 | TRBD1
TGTGCCAGCAGTTATGACCCGACTATCACAGATACGCAGTATTTT | CASSYDPTITDTQYF | TRBV6-5 | large | TRBJ2-3 | -
TGTGCCAGCGGCGGGGCTAGCGGGTACAATGAGCAGTTCTTC | CASGGASGYNEQFF | TRBV7-9 | - | TRBJ2-1 | TRBD2
TGTGCCAGCAGCTTGGCTTTTGGGCTGGGGGAGACCCAGTACTTC | CASSLAFGLGETQYF | TRBV5-6 | - | TRBJ2-5 | -